Each of the 23 T cell receptor beta chains below was sequenced from the same sample in a study of cytomegalovirus exposure and HLA in healthy donors listed by TCRdb under 2017. The library was made by the immunoSEQ multiplex PCR assay. The multiplex PCR relied on a mix of 60 forward primers for TCR Vbeta segments and 13 reverse primers for TCR Jbeta segments. The table comes from immuneACCESS by way of TCRdb, which keeps in-frame sequences with V and J called. Part of the clones is missing from these tables; in studies checked, under half for an unresolved V gene and the rest for unknown reasons. For this sample there are 160,000 or so clones; 70% to 85% appear just once. The ten largest make up about 6% of the sample. The specimen sequenced was PBMCs. The origin of the receptors is a man between 50 and 59 years old in good health and CMV-seropositive.

V gene TRBV27 combines with J gene TRBJ2-1; 8 nucleotides line up with TRBD2. The CDR3 length is 16 residues. Germline CDR1 MNHEY, CDR2 SMNVEV (reference sequence). With 4 bases clipped from V and 7 bases from J, the junction kept 12 bases outside the gene matches. This CDR3 reads CASSYLVGLEGNEQFF. Written as DNA, the CDR3 is TGTGCCAGCAGTTACCTCGTGGGACTAGAGGGTAATGAGCAGTTCTTC.

The chain is built from TRBV23-1 and TRBJ2-7; 7 positions match TRBD2. TRBV23-1 counts as an open reading frame of uncertain function. V lost 1 base to trimming and J lost 2 bases; unmatched junction nucleotides: 14. The CDR3 is 18 amino acids. CDR3 region: CASSQFRDPEGGAYEQYV. In DNA, the CDR3 is TGCGCCAGCAGTCAATTTCGAGACCCAGAGGGAGGGGCCTACGAGCAGTACGTC.

This clone was seen a few times. The chain employs TRBV5-6 and TRBJ1-2; TRBD1 matches at 10 bases. V lost 4 bases and J lost 7; bases outside the gene matches: 10. This CDR3 is built from 15 residues. CDR1 SGHDT and CDR2 YYEEEE come from the germline V gene. The CDR3 DNA follows: TGTGCCAGCAGCCGTCGTGGGACAGGGGTTCTTGGCTACACCTTC. Translating it yields CASSRRGTGVLGYTF.

V is TRBV18 and J is TRBJ1-2, with D possibly TRBD1 on 6 matching bases. From germline, CDR1 is KGHSH and CDR2 LQKENI. The CDR3 totals 16 residues. Deletions cut 2 bases from V and 8 bases from J, with 21 bases between. Here the CDR3 reads CASSPYRFRDTEGYTF. In nucleotides, the CDR3 is TGTGCCAGCTCACCATATCGTTTTCGGGACACGGAGGGCTACACCTTC.

This clone came up once. The V and J genes are TRBV2 and TRBJ2-7, with a possible D match to TRBD1 (6 bases). Trimming took off 6 bases at V and 2 bases at J, with 8 bases between the two ends. Germline V gene sequence: CDR1 SNHLY, CDR2 FYNNEI. The CDR3 contains 12 residues. CDR3 residues: CASRDSTYEQYF. CDR3 DNA: TGTGCCAGCAGGGACAGTACCTACGAGCAGTACTTC.

V and J are TRBV15 and TRBJ1-1; tentative D call: TRBD1 (6 bases). Trimming stripped 2 bases from V and 5 bases from J, with 9 bases between. The germline V gene has CDR1 LNHNV and CDR2 YYDKDF (reference sequence). The CDR3 has 13 residues. The CDR3 DNA reads TGTGCCACCAGCAGAACGGACAGAACTGAAGCTTTCTTT. Its protein is CATSRTDRTEAFF.

The chain recombines TRBV5-8 with TRBJ1-2; TRBD1 aligns across 8 bases. J gave up 6 bases and V 3 bases, and 7 bases lay outside the gene matches. Germline CDR1 SGHTS, CDR2 YDEGEE. The CDR3 contains 14 residues. The CDR3 spells CASSSFTGGNGYTF. CDR3 nucleotide sequence: TGTGCCAGCAGCTCCTTTACAGGGGGTAATGGCTACACCTTC.

V gene TRBV4-1 combines with J gene TRBJ1-1; 8 bases align to TRBD1. After removal of 3 bases from V and 0 bases from J, the junction contained 9 bases not matched to a gene. This CDR3 spans 17 amino acids. From germline, CDR1 is MGHRA and CDR2 YSYEKL. CDR3 coding DNA: TGCGCCAGCAGCCATTTGCGACAGGGGAATGTGAACACTGAAGCTTTCTTT. Translating gives CASSHLRQGNVNTEAFF.

The V gene is TRBV5-7, the J gene TRBJ2-1; TRBD2 might be the D (5 bases). TRBV5-7 is an open reading frame whose function is uncertain. V was pared by 1 base and J by 7 bases, with 18 bases between. The CDR3 has 16 amino acids. CDR3 sequence: CASSLYRGCILNEQFF. In DNA, the CDR3 is TGTGCCAGCAGCTTGTATCGAGGGTGTATCCTGAATGAGCAGTTCTTC.

J is TRBJ2-1 and V is TRBV5-6; TRBD1 aligns across 8 bases. J lost 8 bases, V lost 4 bases, and 5 bases had no gene match. The CDR3 contains 13 residues. In germline, CDR1 is SGHDT, CDR2 YYEEEE. The CDR3 reads CASSAQGADEQFF. DNA of the CDR3: TGTGCCAGCAGCGCCCAGGGGGCGGATGAGCAGTTCTTC.

V usage is TRBV25-1 and J usage is TRBJ2-5; no clear D gene. The CDR3 totals 16 residues. Between the trimmed V and J ends, which lost 3 bases and 1 base, there was a span of 15 bases. Germline CDR1 and CDR2: MGHDK and SYGVNS. The CDR3 DNA is TGTGCCAGCAGTGAGAAATACCTTCTGGCCCAAGAGACCCAGTACTTC. This sequence encodes CASSEKYLLAQETQYF.

The chain is built from TRBV19 and TRBJ2-3, with 9 bases matching TRBD2. The length of the CDR3 is 15 residues. The ends lost 5 bases at V and 0 bases at J; junction bases unmatched: 3. Looked up from germline, CDR1 is LNHDA and CDR2 is SQIVND (reference sequence). As DNA, the CDR3 is TGTGCCAGTAGTCGACTAGCGGCTAGCACAGATACGCAGTATTTT. Translated: CASSRLAASTDTQYF.

V usage is TRBV6-1 and J usage is TRBJ2-2; D unresolved. V was pared by 2 bases and J by 6 bases, with 13 bases between. Germline CDR1 and CDR2: MNHNS and SASEGT. The CDR3 is made up of 15 amino acids. CDR3 bases: TGTGCCAGCAGTGAACGGGTAGAGTTCCCCGGGGAGCTGTTTTTT. Encoded protein: CASSERVEFPGELFF.

CDR3: CASTNAGTGGTEAFF. Written as DNA, the CDR3 is TGTGCCAGCACCAATGCCGGGACAGGGGGGACTGAAGCTTTCTTT. The genes are TRBV11-2 and TRBJ1-1, with 11 bases lining up with TRBD1. The CDR3 is 15 residues long. Germline CDR1 SGHAT, CDR2 FQNNGV. Germline trimming cut 7 bases from V and 5 bases from J; bases unmatched to any gene: 9.

The rearrangement joins TRBV15 to TRBJ1-5; D gene uncertain. Germline CDR1 and CDR2: LNHNV and YYDKDF (reference sequence). This CDR3 has 15 amino acids. Trimming stripped 1 base from V and 4 bases from J, with 11 bases between. CDR3 protein: CATSRAWGGNQPQHF. For the CDR3, the DNA is TGTGCCACCAGCAGAGCCTGGGGAGGGAATCAGCCCCAGCATTTT.

This rearrangement joins TRBV15 to TRBJ2-7; 10 bases agree with TRBD2. Germline V gene lookup returns CDR1 LNHNV and CDR2 YYDKDF (reference sequence). Trimming at V came to 0 bases and at J to 4 bases, leaving 12 bases not matched to a gene. The CDR3 spans 18 residues. CDR3 in amino acids: CATSRDRGWRLAGYEQYV. The CDR3 bases are TGTGCCACCAGCAGAGATCGGGGTTGGCGACTAGCGGGTTACGAGCAGTACGTC.

The rearrangement links TRBV2 to TRBJ2-3, with TRBD2 matching over 8 bases. CDR1 is SNHLY, CDR2 FYNNEI, per germline. The length of the CDR3 is 14 residues. Germline trimming cut 6 bases from V and 2 bases from J; bases unmatched to any gene: 4. CDR3 residues: CASRIAGFTDTQYF. For the CDR3, the DNA is TGTGCCAGCAGAATAGCGGGATTCACAGATACGCAGTATTTT.

The CDR3 DNA sequence: TGCGCCAGCAGCACCGGACTAGCGGGGGGTCTAGCCAAAAACATTCAGTACTTC. It is translated as CASSTGLAGGLAKNIQYF. The rearrangement joins TRBV5-1 to TRBJ2-4, with TRBD2 matching 14 bases. This CDR3 has 18 amino acids. J gave up 0 bases and V 4 bases, and 6 bases lay outside the gene matches. Per germline, CDR1 SGHRS and CDR2 YFSETQ.

This chain uses TRBV5-1 with TRBJ2-7, with D possibly matching TRBD2 (5 bases). The CDR3 totals 16 residues. Trimming took 0 bases from V and 4 from J, leaving 17 bases between them. In germline, CDR1 is SGHRS, CDR2 YFSETQ. The CDR3 nucleotides are TGCGCCAGCAGCTTGGGTGGGAGCACCTCCTATTACGAGCAGTACTTC. Translating it yields CASSLGGSTSYYEQYF.

The chain combines TRBV27 with TRBJ2-7; 9 nucleotides align to TRBD1. This CDR3 contains 15 residues. The trim removed 6 bases at V and 5 bases at J, leaving 11 bases unmatched. Per germline, CDR1 MNHEY and CDR2 SMNVEV (reference sequence). CDR3 loop: CASRTAGTGYHEQYF. The CDR3 region has the DNA TGTGCCAGCAGAACAGCCGGGACAGGGTACCACGAGCAGTACTTC.

Note on this clone: Different DNA sequences within this sample yield the same CDR3. V and J are TRBV25-1 and TRBJ1-2; TRBD1 is a possible D gene (5 bases). Between the trimmed V and J ends, which lost 1 base and 2 bases, there was a span of 17 bases. The length of the CDR3 is 17 residues. Germline V lookup: CDR1 MGHDK, CDR2 SYGVNS. CDR3 residues: CASSEWSWTTANYGYTF. CDR3 nucleotides: TGTGCCAGCAGTGAATGGTCTTGGACAACCGCAAACTATGGCTACACCTTC.

This chain joins TRBV5-1 and TRBJ2-1, with TRBD2 matching over 10 bases. The CDR3 has 16 amino acids. Germline CDR1 and CDR2: SGHRS and YFSETQ. V shed 3 bases, J shed 4 bases, and the junction held 7 bases outside the gene matches. The CDR3 coding sequence is TGCGCCAGCAGCTCCCTGAGGACTAGCGGATACAATGAGCAGTTCTTC. Translation: CASSSLRTSGYNEQFF.

This chain connects TRBV5-1 to TRBJ1-1; D gene ambiguous. Germline V gene sequence: CDR1 SGHRS, CDR2 YFSETQ. The length of the CDR3 is 15 residues. The V end was cut by 3 bases, the J end by 1 base, with 13 bases between. The DNA for the CDR3 is TGCGCCAGCAGCTCCTTTTCGGCAGGGAACACTGAAGCTTTCTTT. Translating gives CASSSFSAGNTEAFF.